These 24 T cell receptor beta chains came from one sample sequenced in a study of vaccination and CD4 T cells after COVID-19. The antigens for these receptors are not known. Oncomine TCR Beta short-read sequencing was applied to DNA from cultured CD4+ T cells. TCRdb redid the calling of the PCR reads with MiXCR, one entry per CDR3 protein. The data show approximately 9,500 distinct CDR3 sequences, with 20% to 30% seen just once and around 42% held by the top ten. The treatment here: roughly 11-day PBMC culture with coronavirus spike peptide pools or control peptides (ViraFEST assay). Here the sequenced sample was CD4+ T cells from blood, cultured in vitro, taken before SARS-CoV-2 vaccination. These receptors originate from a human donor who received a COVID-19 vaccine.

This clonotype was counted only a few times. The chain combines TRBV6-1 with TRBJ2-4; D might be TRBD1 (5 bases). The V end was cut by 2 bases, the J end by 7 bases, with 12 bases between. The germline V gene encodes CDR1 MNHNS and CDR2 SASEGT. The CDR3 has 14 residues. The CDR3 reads CASSEWVQANIQYF. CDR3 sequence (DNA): TGTGCCAGCAGTGAATGGGTACAGGCGAACATTCAGTACTTC.

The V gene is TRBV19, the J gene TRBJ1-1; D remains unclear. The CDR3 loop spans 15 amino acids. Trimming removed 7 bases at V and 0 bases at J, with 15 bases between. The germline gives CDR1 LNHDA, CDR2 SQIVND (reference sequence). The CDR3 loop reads CASKKGGNLNTEAFF. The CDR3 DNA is TGTGCCAGTAAAAAGGGCGGCAACTTGAACACTGAAGCTTTCTTT.

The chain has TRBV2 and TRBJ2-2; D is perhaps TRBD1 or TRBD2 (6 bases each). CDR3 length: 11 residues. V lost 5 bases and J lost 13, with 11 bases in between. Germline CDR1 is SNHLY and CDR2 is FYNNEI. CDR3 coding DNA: TGTGCCAGCAGTTCACAGGGAGGGCTGTTTTTT. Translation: CASSSQGGLFF.

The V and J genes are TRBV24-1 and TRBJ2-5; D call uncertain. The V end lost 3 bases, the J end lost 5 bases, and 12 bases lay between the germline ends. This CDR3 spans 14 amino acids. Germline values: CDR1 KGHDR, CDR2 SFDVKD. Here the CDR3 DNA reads TGTGCCACCAGTGATCGGGTCCGGCAGGAGACCCAGTACTTC. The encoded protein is CATSDRVRQETQYF.

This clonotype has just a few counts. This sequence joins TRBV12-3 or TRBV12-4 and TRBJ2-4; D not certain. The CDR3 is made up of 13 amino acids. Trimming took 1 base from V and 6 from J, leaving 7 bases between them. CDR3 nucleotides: TGTGCCAGCAGTTTAGGGGATATAAACATTCAGTACTTC. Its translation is CASSLGDINIQYF.

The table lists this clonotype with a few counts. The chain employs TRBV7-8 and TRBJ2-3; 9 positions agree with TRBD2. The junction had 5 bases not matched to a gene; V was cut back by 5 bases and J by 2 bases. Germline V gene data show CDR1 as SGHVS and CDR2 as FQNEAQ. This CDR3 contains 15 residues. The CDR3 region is CASSLQRGVTDTQYF. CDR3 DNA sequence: TGTGCCAGCAGCCTCCAGCGGGGGGTCACAGATACGCAGTATTTT. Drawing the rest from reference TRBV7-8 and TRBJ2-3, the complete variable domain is GAGVSQSPRYKVAKRGQDVALRCDPISGHVSLFWYQQALGQGPEFLTYFQNEAQLDKSGLPSDRFFAERPEGSVSTLKIQRTQQEDSAVYLCASSLQRGVTDTQYFGPGTRLTVL.

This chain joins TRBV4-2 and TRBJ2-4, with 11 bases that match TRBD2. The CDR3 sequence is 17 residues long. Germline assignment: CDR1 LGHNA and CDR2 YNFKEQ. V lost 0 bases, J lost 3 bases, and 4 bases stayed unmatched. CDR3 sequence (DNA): TGTGCCAGCAGCCAAGAAACTAGCGGGGGTGTCAAAAACATTCAGTACTTC. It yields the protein CASSQETSGGVKNIQYF.

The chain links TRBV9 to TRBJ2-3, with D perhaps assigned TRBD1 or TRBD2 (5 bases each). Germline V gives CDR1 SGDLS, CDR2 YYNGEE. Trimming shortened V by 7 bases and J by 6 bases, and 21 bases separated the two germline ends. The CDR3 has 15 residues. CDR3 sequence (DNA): TGTGCCAGCGGATTTCCGGGACCCCAAGGGGATACGCAGTATTTT. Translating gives CASGFPGPQGDTQYF. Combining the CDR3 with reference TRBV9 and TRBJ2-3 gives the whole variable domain DSGVTQTPKHLITATGQRVTLRCSPRSGDLSVYWYQQSLDQGLQFLIQYYNGEERAKGNILERFSAQQFPDLHSELNLSSLELGDSALYFCASGFPGPQGDTQYFGPGTRLTVL.

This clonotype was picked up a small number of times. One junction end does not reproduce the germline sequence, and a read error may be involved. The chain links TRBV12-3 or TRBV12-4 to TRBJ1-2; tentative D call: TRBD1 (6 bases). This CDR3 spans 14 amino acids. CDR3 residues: CASSWGGTKYGYTF. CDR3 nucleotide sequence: TGTGCCAGCAGTTGGGGGGGCACTAAATATGGCTACACCTTC.

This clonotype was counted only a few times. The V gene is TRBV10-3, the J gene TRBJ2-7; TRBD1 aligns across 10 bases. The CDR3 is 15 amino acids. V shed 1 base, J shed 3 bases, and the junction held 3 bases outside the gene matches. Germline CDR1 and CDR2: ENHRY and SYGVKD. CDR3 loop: CAISEYGTGDYEQYF. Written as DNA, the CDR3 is TGTGCCATCAGTGAGTACGGGACAGGGGACTACGAGCAGTACTTC.

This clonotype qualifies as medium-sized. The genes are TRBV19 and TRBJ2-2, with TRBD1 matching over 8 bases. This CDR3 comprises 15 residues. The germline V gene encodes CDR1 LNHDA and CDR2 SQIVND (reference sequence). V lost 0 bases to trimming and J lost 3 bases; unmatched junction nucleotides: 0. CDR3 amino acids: CASSIETGDTGELFF. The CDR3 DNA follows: TGTGCCAGTAGTATAGAGACAGGGGACACCGGGGAGCTGTTTTTT.

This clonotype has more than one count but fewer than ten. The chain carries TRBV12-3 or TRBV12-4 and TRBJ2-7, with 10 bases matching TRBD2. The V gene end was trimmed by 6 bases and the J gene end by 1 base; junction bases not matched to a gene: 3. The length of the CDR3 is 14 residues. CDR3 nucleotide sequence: TGTGCCAGCAGCCTAGCGGGGGTTTCCTACGAGCAGTACTTC. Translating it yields CASSLAGVSYEQYF.

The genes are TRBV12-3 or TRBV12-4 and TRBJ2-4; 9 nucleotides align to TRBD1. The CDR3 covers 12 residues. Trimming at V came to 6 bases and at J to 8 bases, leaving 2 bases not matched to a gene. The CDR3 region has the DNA TGTGCCAGCAGCAGACAGGGGGACATTCAGTACTTC. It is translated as CASSRQGDIQYF.

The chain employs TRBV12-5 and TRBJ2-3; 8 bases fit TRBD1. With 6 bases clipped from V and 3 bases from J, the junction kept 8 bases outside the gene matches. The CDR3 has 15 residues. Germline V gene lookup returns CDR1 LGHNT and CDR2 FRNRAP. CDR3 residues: CASGQGAIQTDTQYF. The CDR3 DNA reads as TGTGCTAGTGGCCAGGGGGCTATTCAAACAGATACGCAGTATTTT.

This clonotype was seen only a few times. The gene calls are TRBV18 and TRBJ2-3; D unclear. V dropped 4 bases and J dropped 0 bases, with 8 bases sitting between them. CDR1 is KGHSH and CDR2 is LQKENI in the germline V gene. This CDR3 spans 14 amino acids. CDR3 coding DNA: TGTGCCAGCTCACAACCCCCCAGCACAGATACGCAGTATTTT. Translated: CASSQPPSTDTQYF. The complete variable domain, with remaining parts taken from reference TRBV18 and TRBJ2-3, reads NAGVMQNPRHLVRRRGQEARLRCSPMKGHSHVYWYRQLPEEGLKFMVYLQKENIIDESGMPKERFSAEFPKEGPSILRIQQVVRGDSAAYFCASSQPPSTDTQYFGPGTRLTVL.

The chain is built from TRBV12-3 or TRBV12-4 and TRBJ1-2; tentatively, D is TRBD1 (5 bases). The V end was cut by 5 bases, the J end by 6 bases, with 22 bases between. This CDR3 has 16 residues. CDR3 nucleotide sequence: TGTGCCAGCAGTAAATATGGCGGAGGAGGGACCCATGGCTACACCTTC. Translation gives CASSKYGGGGTHGYTF.

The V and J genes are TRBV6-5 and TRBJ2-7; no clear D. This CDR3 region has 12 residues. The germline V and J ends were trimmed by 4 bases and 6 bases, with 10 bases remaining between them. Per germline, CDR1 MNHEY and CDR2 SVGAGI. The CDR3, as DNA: TGTGCCAGCAGTTTAGTGGTGGGCGAGCAGTACTTC. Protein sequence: CASSLVVGEQYF.

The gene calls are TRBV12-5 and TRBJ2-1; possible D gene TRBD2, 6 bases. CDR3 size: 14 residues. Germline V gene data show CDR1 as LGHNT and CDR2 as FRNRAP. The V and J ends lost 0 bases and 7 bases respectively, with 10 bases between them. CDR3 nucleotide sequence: TGTGCTAGTGGTTTGGTACGGAGGGGAAATGAGCAGTTCTTC. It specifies CASGLVRRGNEQFF.

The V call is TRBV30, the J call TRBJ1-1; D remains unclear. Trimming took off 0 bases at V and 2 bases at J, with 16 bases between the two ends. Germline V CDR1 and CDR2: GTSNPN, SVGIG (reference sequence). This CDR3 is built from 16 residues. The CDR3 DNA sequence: TGTGCCTGGAGTGTTTGGGTCGTCGGAATAAACACTGAAGCTTTCTTT. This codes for CAWSVWVVGINTEAFF.

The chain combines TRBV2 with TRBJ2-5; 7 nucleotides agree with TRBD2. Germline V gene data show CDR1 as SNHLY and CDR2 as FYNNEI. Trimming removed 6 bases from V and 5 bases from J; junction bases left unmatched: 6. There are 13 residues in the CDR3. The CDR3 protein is CASREGGAETQYF. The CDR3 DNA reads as TGTGCCAGCAGGGAGGGAGGGGCGGAGACCCAGTACTTC. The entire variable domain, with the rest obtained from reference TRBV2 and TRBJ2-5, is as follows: EPEVTQTPSHQVTQMGQEVILRCVPISNHLYFYWYRQILGQKVEFLVSFYNNEISEKSEIFDDQFSVERPDGSNFTLKIRSTKLEDSAMYFCASREGGAETQYFGPGTRLLVL.

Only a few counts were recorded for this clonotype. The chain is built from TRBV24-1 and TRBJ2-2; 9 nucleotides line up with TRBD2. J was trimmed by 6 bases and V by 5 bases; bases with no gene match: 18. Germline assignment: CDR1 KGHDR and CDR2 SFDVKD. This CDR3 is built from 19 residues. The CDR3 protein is CATSGSKSGGFVNPGELFF. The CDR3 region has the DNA TGTGCCACCAGTGGGAGTAAAAGCGGGGGGTTTGTTAACCCCGGGGAGCTGTTTTTT.

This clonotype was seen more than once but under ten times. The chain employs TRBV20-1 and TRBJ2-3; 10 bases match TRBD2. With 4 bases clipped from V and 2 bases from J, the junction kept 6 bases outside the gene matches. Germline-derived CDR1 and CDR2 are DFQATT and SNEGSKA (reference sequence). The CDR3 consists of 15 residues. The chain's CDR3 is CSATVGTSDTDTQYF. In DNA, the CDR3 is TGCAGTGCTACGGTCGGGACTAGCGACACAGATACGCAGTATTTT.

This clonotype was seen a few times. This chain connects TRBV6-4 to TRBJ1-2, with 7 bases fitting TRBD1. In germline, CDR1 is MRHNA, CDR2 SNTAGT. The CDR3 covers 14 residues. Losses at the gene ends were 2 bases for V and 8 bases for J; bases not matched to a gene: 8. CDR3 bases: TGTGCCAGCAGTGACGGAAACAGGGGAGGCGGCTACACCTTC. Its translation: CASSDGNRGGGYTF.

The CDR3 protein is CASSGLAGGFRSYNEQFF. The CDR3 DNA is TGTGCCAGCAGCGGACTAGCGGGGGGCTTCCGCTCCTACAATGAGCAGTTCTTC. This sequence joins TRBV7-9 and TRBJ2-1; TRBD2 matches 14 bases. Trimming took 5 bases from V and 0 from J; bases not matched to a gene: 6. The germline V gene encodes CDR1 SEHNR and CDR2 FQNEAQ (reference sequence). CDR3 length equals 18 residues.